The entry below gives a single T cell receptor (beta chain) sequence along with its context. Its cognate antigen is unknown. The data are from a study of T cells expressing NK-cell markers. The overall study: The TCR beta repertoires were obtained from sorted CD3+CD56+NKG2C+, CD3+CD56+NKG2C- and CD3+CD56-NKG2C+ T cells.

TCRdb reanalyzed the 5' RACE reads, giving one entry per CDR3 protein sequence and no DNA. The listing contains about 550,000 distinct CDR3 sequences. The CDR3 spans 15 residues. Per the germline V gene, CDR1 is SGHDT and CDR2 is YYEEEE. The study, taken as a whole, reports: Top CD8+ clonotypes included the dominant CD3+CD56+NKG2C+ clonotypes in roughly 6 donors.

The chain carries TRBV5-6 and TRBJ1-1; the D call of TRBD1 rests on TCRdb alone, since no DNA is present to check it. This clonotype was obtained from a man aged 18 to 35 in good health. Material: blood T cells: a sorted CD56 or NKG2C T cell subset, CD4+ or CD8+ T cells, or bulk PBMC T cells (not recorded which). The CDR3 region is CASSLVGGADTEAFF.